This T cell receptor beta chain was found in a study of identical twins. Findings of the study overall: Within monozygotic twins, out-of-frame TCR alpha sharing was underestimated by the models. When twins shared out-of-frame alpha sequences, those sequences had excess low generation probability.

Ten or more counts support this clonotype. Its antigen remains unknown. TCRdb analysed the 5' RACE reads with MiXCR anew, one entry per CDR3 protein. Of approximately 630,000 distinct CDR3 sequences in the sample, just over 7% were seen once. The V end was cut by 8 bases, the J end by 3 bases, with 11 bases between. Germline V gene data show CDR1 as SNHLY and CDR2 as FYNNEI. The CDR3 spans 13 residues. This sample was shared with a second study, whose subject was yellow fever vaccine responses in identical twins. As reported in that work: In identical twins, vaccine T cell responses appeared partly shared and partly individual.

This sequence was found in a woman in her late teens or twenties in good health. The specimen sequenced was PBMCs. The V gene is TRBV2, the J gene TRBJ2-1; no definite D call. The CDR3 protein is CASGGGSYNEQFF. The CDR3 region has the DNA TGTGCCAGCGGTGGCGGCAGCTACAATGAGCAGTTCTTC.